The clone carrying this T cell receptor (beta chain) has more than one count but fewer than ten. No antigen is known for it. This entry comes from a study of vaccination and CD4 T cells after COVID-19. The overall study: Between diagnosis and the drawing of post-COVID samples lay a median 101 days (range 35 to 161). Every culture used as a control got a CEFX pool, an HIV-1 Nef pool, or no peptide. Whole-study results and caveats: Early timepoints after natural infection were not analyzed in these convalescent patients. Researchers report that 304 of 307 vaccine-specific clones in convalescent patients proved spike mono-reactive.

An Oncomine TCR Beta short-read assay was used to sequence the DNA from cultured CD4+ T cells. TCRdb re-called the PCR reads through MiXCR, storing one row per CDR3 protein. The sample consists of about 9,900 distinct CDR3 sequences, around a third of them appearing once. This sample's treatment: roughly 10-day PBMC culture with coronavirus spike peptide pools or control peptides (ViraFEST assay). One should note that the unexposed donor's CD4+ T cells were collected before the COVID-19 pandemic (2011-2018). CDR3 size: 13 residues. Germline V lookup: CDR1 KGHSH, CDR2 LQKENI. Trimming pared 2 bases from V and 1 base from J, leaving 5 bases between.

Sequenced input: CD4+ T cells from blood, cultured in vitro. The TCR sequence derives from a human donor in good health. This chain uses TRBV18 with TRBJ1-1; D gene ambiguous. CDR3 sequence (DNA): TGTGCCAGCTCACCAGAACAGAACACTGAAGCTTTCTTT. The encoded protein is CASSPEQNTEAFF.